One sample yielded the 17 T cell receptor beta chains listed below, sequenced in a study of glioma-infiltrating T cells after dendritic cell vaccination. Time point meaning: after dendritic cell vaccination, including at tumor progression/relapse. The assay was immunoSEQ multiplex PCR, and TCRdb's table has in-frame clones only and misses some. The sample holds some 58,000 clones; over 65% are singletons and the top ten take about 9%. The source material was blood, sampled after dendritic cell vaccination. These receptors were taken from a human donor with glioblastoma.

This sequence joins TRBV4-3 and TRBJ2-5, with a possible D match to TRBD1 (6 bases). CDR3 length equals 15 residues. The germline V and J ends were trimmed by 0 bases and 5 bases, with 13 bases remaining between them. Germline V gene data show CDR1 as LGHNA and CDR2 as YSLEER. The chain's CDR3 is CASSQDLQGLETQYF. The CDR3 nucleotides are TGCGCCAGCAGCCAAGATTTGCAGGGGTTGGAGACCCAGTACTTC.

This clone turned up a few times. The chain combines TRBV9 with TRBJ1-1; D is perhaps TRBD1 (5 bases). The CDR3 consists of 13 residues. Trimming took off 3 bases at V and 3 bases at J, with 9 bases between the two ends. The germline gives CDR1 SGDLS, CDR2 YYNGEE. CDR3 sequence reads: CASSGRQYTEAFF. The CDR3 DNA sequence: TGTGCCAGCAGCGGACGACAGTACACTGAAGCTTTCTTT.

The V and J genes are TRBV7-2 and TRBJ2-3, with 7 bases that match TRBD2. Germline CDR1 SGHTA, CDR2 FQGNSA. CDR3 length: 15 amino acids. V shed 6 bases, J shed 1 base, and the junction held 7 bases outside the gene matches. The CDR3 DNA reads TGTGCCAGCAGACCTCAGGGAGGGGGCACAGATACGCAGTATTTT. This encodes CASRPQGGGTDTQYF.

V and J are TRBV2 and TRBJ1-3, with a weak D call TRBD1 (6 bases). The CDR3 consists of 15 residues. CDR1 and CDR2 (germline): SNHLY, FYNNEI. Between the trimmed V and J ends, which lost 5 bases and 3 bases, there was a span of 14 bases. The CDR3 coding sequence is TGTGCCAGCAGTTCCGGACAGCAGTTTGGAAACACCATATATTTT. This sequence encodes CASSSGQQFGNTIYF.

This clone came up once. This chain uses TRBV18 with TRBJ1-2, with D uncertain. V gave up 5 bases and J gave up 3 bases, with 7 bases separating them. Per germline, CDR1 KGHSH and CDR2 LQKENI. The CDR3 runs 12 residues. The CDR3 loop is CASSMDYYGYTF. In nucleotides, the CDR3 is TGTGCCAGCTCAATGGACTACTATGGCTACACCTTC.

The chain employs TRBV6-1 and TRBJ1-1; 7 bases are a match to TRBD1. This CDR3 region has 16 residues. Germline-derived CDR1 and CDR2 are MNHNS and SASEGT. J lost 4 bases, V lost 3 bases, and 11 bases had no gene match. CDR3 nucleotides: TGTGCCAGCAGTGAGGACAGGTGGGGCCCGACCACTGAAGCTTTCTTT. Protein product: CASSEDRWGPTTEAFF.

V gene TRBV4-2 combines with J gene TRBJ2-1; TRBD1 is a possible D gene (5 bases). The V gene's germline CDR1 is LGHNA and CDR2 YNFKEQ. The CDR3 sequence is 12 residues long. V was clipped by 7 bases and J by 5 bases, with 9 bases between them. As DNA, the CDR3 is TGTGCCAGCAAGGGCAGGGACAATGAGCAGTTCTTC. As protein: CASKGRDNEQFF.

The CDR3 spells CASSPSTTSGNTIYF. The DNA for the CDR3 is TGTGCCAGCTCACCATCCACTACCTCTGGAAACACCATATATTTT. The chain carries TRBV18 and TRBJ1-3; D uncertain. CDR1 and CDR2 from the germline V gene are KGHSH and LQKENI. V was cut by 2 bases and J by 0 bases, with 8 bases left in between. CDR3 length equals 15 residues.

The V and J genes are TRBV7-2 and TRBJ2-7; D uncertain. The CDR3 totals 12 residues. Trimming left V 4 bases short and J 0 bases short, with 4 bases between. Germline CDR1 SGHTA, CDR2 FQGNSA. CDR3 in DNA: TGTGCCAGCAGCTACAGCTCCTACGAGCAGTACTTC. This gives the protein CASSYSSYEQYF. Looking up the rest from reference TRBV7-2 and TRBJ2-7 gives the full variable domain: GAGVSQSPSNKVTEKGKDVELRCDPISGHTALYWYRQSLGQGLEFLIYFQGNSAPDKSGLPSDRFSAERTGGSVSTLTIQRTQQEDSAVYLCASSYSSYEQYFGPGTRLTVT.

J is TRBJ2-5 and V is TRBV27; D gene uncertain. The CDR3 runs 16 residues. Between the trimmed V and J ends, which lost 8 bases and 1 base, there was a span of 20 bases. Germline V gene data show CDR1 as MNHEY and CDR2 as SMNVEV (reference sequence). The chain's CDR3 is CASGPRDARLQETQYF. The DNA for the CDR3 is TGTGCCAGCGGCCCTCGAGACGCCAGGCTCCAAGAGACCCAGTACTTC.

The chain combines TRBV28 with TRBJ2-2; 8 bases fit TRBD2. CDR3 length: 14 amino acids. CDR1 is MDHEN and CDR2 is SYDVKM in the germline V gene. V dropped 10 bases and J dropped 8; count of bases not matched to a gene: 12. CDR3 bases: TGTGCCACCTCGGGGGGGCCTTCTACAGGGGAGCTGTTTTTT. Its translation is CATSGGPSTGELFF.

The chain combines TRBV4-3 with TRBJ2-6; 8 bases agree with TRBD1. Germline-derived CDR1 and CDR2 are LGHNA and YSLEER. The CDR3 extends over 17 amino acids. Trimming cost V 0 bases and J 0 bases; bases outside gene matches: 1. CDR3: CASSQDDRGSGANVLTF. CDR3 DNA sequence: TGCGCCAGCAGCCAAGACGACAGGGGCTCTGGGGCCAACGTCCTGACTTTC.

This chain connects TRBV6-5 to TRBJ2-7, with 8 bases aligning to TRBD2. CDR1 MNHEY and CDR2 SVGAGI come from the germline V gene. The length of the CDR3 is 14 residues. After removal of 5 bases from V and 5 bases from J, the junction contained 8 bases not matched to a gene. The CDR3, as DNA: TGTGCCAGCAGTCAGGAGGAGACTAGCGACGAGCAGTACTTC. Translation: CASSQEETSDEQYF.

This clone showed up just once. V and J are TRBV20-1 and TRBJ2-7; no clear D. The CDR3 length is 11 residues. Germline V gene lookup returns CDR1 DFQATT and CDR2 SNEGSKA (reference sequence). Deletions cut 6 bases from V and 6 bases from J, with 12 bases between. CDR3 nucleotides: TGCAGTGCCCCTCTAGGCGGCGAGCAGTACTTC. Translation gives CSAPLGGEQYF.

The chain is built from TRBV7-9 and TRBJ2-7; 9 nucleotides align to TRBD1. V trimming: 7 bases; J trimming: 5 bases; junction bases outside the gene matches: 3. The CDR3 totals 12 residues. Germline V lookup: CDR1 SEHNR, CDR2 FQNEAQ (reference sequence). CDR3 in amino acids: CASTGQGHEQYF. DNA of the CDR3: TGTGCCAGCACGGGACAGGGCCACGAGCAGTACTTC.

The V and J genes are TRBV11-1 and TRBJ2-7, with 10 nucleotides matching TRBD1. CDR3 length: 16 residues. The germline V gene has CDR1 SGHAT and CDR2 FQDESV (reference sequence). After removal of 3 bases from V and 2 bases from J, the junction contained 7 bases not matched to a gene. In DNA, the CDR3 is TGTGCCAGCAGCTTGGGGACCGGGACAGGGGCCTACGAGCAGTACTTC. Amino acid sequence: CASSLGTGTGAYEQYF.

This chain connects TRBV5-6 to TRBJ1-1; possibly TRBD1 for D (6 bases). Germline CDR1 SGHDT, CDR2 YYEEEE. There are 15 residues in the CDR3. The V and J ends lost 3 bases and 1 base respectively, with 13 bases between them. CDR3 nucleotide sequence: TGTGCCAGCAGCTGGGACGACAGGTCGAACACTGAAGCTTTCTTT. Amino acids: CASSWDDRSNTEAFF.